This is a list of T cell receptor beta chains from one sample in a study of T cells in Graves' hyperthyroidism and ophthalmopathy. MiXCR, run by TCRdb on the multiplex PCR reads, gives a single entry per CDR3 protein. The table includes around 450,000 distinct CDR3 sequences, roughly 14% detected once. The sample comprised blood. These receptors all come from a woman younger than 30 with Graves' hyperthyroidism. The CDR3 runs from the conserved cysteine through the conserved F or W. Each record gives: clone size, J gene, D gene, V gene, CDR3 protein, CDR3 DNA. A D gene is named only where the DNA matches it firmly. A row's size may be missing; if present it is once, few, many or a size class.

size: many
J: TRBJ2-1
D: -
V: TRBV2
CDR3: CASSSDRNEQFF
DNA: TGTGCCAGCAGCTCCGACAGGAATGAGCAGTTCTTC

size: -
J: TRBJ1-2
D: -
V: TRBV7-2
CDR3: CASSLTWVPTSYGYTF
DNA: TGTGCCAGCAGTCTTACCTGGGTCCCGACTTCCTATGGCTACACCTTC

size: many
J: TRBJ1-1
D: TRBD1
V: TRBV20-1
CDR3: CSARSGTVITEAFF
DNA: TGCAGTGCTAGATCCGGGACAGTTATCACTGAAGCTTTCTTT

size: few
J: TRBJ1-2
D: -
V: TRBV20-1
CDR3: CSARDTRQGYGYTF
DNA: TGCAGTGCTAGAGATACAAGGCAGGGATATGGCTACACCTTC

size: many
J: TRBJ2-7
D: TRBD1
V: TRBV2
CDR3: CASSLRGQGAEQYF
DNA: TGTGCCAGCAGTTTGAGGGGACAGGGAGCCGAGCAGTACTTC

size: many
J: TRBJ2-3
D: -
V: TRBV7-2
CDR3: CASSKDALALGDTQYF
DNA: TGTGCCAGCAGCAAAGACGCTCTAGCGTTAGGAGATACGCAGTATTTT

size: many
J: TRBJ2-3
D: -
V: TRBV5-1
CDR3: CASSPPLRGNTDTQYF
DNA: TGCGCCAGCAGCCCACCTCTCCGGGGAAACACAGATACGCAGTATTTT

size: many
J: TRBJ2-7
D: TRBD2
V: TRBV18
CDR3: CASSSSSGGIYEQYF
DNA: TGTGCCAGCTCATCTTCTAGCGGGGGCATCTACGAGCAGTACTTC

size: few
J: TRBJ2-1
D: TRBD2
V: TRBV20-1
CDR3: CSAREWSGGREQFF
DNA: TGCAGTGCTAGGGAATGGAGCGGGGGAAGGGAGCAGTTCTTC

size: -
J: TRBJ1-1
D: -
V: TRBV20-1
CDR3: CSASSGDLNTEAFF
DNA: TGCAGTGCTAGCTCAGGGGACCTGAACACTGAAGCTTTCTTT

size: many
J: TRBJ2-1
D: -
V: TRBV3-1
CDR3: CASSPGGTINGEQFF
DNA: TGTGCCAGCAGCCCCGGAGGTACAATCAATGGGGAGCAGTTCTTC

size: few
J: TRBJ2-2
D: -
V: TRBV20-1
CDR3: CSATRPNTGELFF
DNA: TGCAGTGCTACAAGACCGAACACCGGGGAGCTGTTTTTT

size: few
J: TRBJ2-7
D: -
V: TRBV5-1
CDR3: CASSRARSSYEQYF
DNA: TGCGCCAGCAGCAGGGCACGGAGCTCCTACGAGCAGTACTTC

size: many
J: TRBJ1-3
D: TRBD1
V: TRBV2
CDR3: CASGQGNSGNTIYF
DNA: TGTGCCAGCGGACAGGGAAACTCTGGAAACACCATATATTTT

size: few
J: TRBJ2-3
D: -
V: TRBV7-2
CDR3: CASSSSPITDTQYF
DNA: TGTGCCAGCAGCTCCTCCCCCATAACAGATACGCAGTATTTT

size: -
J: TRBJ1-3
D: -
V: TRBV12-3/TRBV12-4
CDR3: CASSSPGTGNTIYF
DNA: TGTGCCAGCAGTTCCCCGGGTACTGGAAACACCATATATTTT

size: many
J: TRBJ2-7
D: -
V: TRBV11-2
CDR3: CASSVTLEQYF
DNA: TGTGCCAGCAGCGTGACTTTGGAGCAGTACTTC

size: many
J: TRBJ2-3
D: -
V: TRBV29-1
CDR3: CSVEGLDRFTDTQYF
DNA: TGCAGCGTTGAGGGCCTAGACAGGTTCACAGATACGCAGTATTTT

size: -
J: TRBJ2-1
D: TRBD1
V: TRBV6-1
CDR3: CASNLLNRGHSYNEQFF
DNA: TGTGCCAGCAACCTACTAAACAGGGGCCACTCCTACAATGAGCAGTTCTTC

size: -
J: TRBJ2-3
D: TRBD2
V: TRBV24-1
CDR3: CATSDRGLGTDTQYF
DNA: TGTGCCACCAGTGACCGGGGACTAGGCACAGATACGCAGTATTTT

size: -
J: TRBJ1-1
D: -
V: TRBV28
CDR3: CASSLARRAFF
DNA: TGTGCCAGCAGTTTAGCCCGGCGGGCTTTCTTT

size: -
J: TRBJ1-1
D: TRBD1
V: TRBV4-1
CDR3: CASSQEPGGYTEAFF
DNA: TGCGCCAGCAGCCAAGAACCAGGGGGTTACACTGAAGCTTTCTTT

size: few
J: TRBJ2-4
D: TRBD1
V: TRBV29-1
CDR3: CSVDPGQGAKNIQYF
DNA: TGCAGCGTGGACCCGGGACAGGGGGCCAAAAACATTCAGTACTTC

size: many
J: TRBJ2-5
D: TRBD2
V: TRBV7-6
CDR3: CASSNKAGGLETQYF
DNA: TGTGCCAGCAGCAATAAAGCGGGGGGTCTAGAGACCCAGTACTTC

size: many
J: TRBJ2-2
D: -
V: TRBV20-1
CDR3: CSARGSPLNTGELFF
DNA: TGCAGTGCTAGAGGGTCCCCATTGAACACCGGGGAGCTGTTTTTT

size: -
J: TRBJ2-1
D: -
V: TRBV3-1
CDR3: CASSQASTRLSSYNEQFF
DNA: TGTGCCAGCAGCCAAGCCTCGACTCGATTGAGCTCCTACAATGAGCAGTTCTTC

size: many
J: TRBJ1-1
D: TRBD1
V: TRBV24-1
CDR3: CATRGQGASEAFF
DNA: TGTGCCACCAGAGGACAGGGGGCATCTGAAGCTTTCTTT

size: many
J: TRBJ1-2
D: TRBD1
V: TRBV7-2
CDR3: CASSLRAGGDYGYTF
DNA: TGTGCCAGCAGCTTACGGGCAGGGGGTGACTATGGCTACACCTTC

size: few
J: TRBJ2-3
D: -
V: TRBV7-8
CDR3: CASSKTHRGLTTDTQYF
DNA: TGTGCCAGCAGCAAAACCCACAGGGGACTAACCACAGATACGCAGTATTTT

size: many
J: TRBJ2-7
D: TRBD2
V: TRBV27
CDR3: CASIVGLASREQYF
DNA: TGTGCCAGCATAGTAGGACTAGCTTCCCGCGAGCAGTACTTC

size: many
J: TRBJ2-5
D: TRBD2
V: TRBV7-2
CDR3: CASSSTSGGTGSETQYF
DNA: TGTGCCAGCAGCTCGACTAGCGGTGGTACCGGGAGCGAGACCCAGTACTTC

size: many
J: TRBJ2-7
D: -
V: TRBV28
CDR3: CASSRVYYEQYF
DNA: TGTGCCAGCAGCAGGGTATACTACGAGCAGTACTTC

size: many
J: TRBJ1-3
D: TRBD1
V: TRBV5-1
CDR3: CASSVTGGSGNTIYF
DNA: TGCGCCAGCAGCGTCACAGGGGGCTCTGGAAACACCATATATTTT

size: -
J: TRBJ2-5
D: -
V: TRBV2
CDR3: CASSELTGHRETQYF
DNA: TGTGCCAGCAGTGAATTAACAGGGCACCGGGAGACCCAGTACTTC

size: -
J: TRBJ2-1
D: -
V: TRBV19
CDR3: CASSPVGGNEQFF
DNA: TGTGCCAGTAGCCCCGTGGGGGGTAATGAGCAGTTCTTC

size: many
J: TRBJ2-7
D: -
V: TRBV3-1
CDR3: CASSQDRKGAPYEQYF
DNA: TGTGCCAGCAGCCAAGATAGAAAAGGGGCCCCCTACGAGCAGTACTTC

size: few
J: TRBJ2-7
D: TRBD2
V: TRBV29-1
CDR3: CSVEESGRGAYEQYF
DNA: TGCAGCGTTGAAGAGAGCGGGAGAGGGGCCTACGAGCAGTACTTC

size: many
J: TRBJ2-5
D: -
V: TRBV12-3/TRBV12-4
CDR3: CASSLALAGSPQETQYF
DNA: TGTGCCAGCAGTTTAGCGCTCGCAGGGTCCCCCCAAGAGACCCAGTACTTC

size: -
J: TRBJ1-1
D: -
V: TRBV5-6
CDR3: CASSQAGWSTEAFF
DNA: TGTGCCAGCAGCCAAGCGGGGTGGAGCACTGAAGCTTTCTTT

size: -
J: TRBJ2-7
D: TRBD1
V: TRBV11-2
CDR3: CASSSSYRGKSYEQYF
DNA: TGTGCCAGCAGCTCCAGTTACAGGGGAAAATCCTACGAGCAGTACTTC

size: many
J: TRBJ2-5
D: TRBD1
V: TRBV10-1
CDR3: CASSEGQARETQYF
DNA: TGCGCCAGCAGTGAGGGACAGGCCCGGGAGACCCAGTACTTC

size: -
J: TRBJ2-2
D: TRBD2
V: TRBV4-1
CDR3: CASSLYIGLAGGDTGELFF
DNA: TGCGCCAGCAGCCTATACATCGGACTAGCGGGAGGGGACACCGGGGAGCTGTTTTTT

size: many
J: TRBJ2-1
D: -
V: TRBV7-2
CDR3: CASSLQGNLYNEQFF
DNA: TGTGCCAGCAGCTTACAGGGTAACCTGTACAATGAGCAGTTCTTC

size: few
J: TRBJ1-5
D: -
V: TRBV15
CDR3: CATSSGDIQPQHF
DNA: TGTGCCACCAGCTCCGGGGATATACAGCCCCAGCATTTT

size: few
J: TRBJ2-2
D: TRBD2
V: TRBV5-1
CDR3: CASSSRLATGELFF
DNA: TGCGCCAGCAGCTCCCGACTAGCCACCGGGGAGCTGTTTTTT

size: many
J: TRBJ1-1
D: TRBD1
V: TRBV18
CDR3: CASSPRGTGDTEAFF
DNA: TGTGCCAGCTCACCACGAGGGACAGGAGACACTGAAGCTTTCTTT